A selection of T cell receptor beta chains follows, all from one sample in a study of blood T cell repertoires in COVID-19. Using immunoSEQ multiplex PCR, the repertoire was profiled, and TCRdb retains in-frame clones only, with some absent. The sample has tens of thousands of clones; more than 75% are singletons. The sequencing input was peripheral blood. The origin of the receptors is a human donor with acute or convalescent COVID-19. The donor label of this sample is uncertain. CDR3s include the opening cysteine and the closing phenylalanine or tryptophan. D genes are given only for firm matches. Not every row has a clone size; where given, it reads once, few, many or a size class.

D gene: TRBD2
V gene: TRBV25-1
J gene: TRBJ2-5
clone size: -
CDR3 DNA: TGTGCCAGCAGTGAACGCCCAGCGGGGGGGCCAGGTACGGAGACCCAGTACTTC
CDR3 protein: CASSERPAGGPGTETQYF

D gene: -
V gene: TRBV19
J gene: TRBJ1-1
clone size: -
CDR3 DNA: TGTGCCAGTAGGGACAGTATGAACACTGAAGCTTTCTTT
CDR3 protein: CASRDSMNTEAFF

D gene: TRBD1
V gene: TRBV9
J gene: TRBJ2-3
clone size: once
CDR3 DNA: TGTGCCAGCAGCGTAGTGGGACAGGGGGCCACAGATACGCAGTATTTT
CDR3 protein: CASSVVGQGATDTQYF

D gene: TRBD2
V gene: TRBV11-3
J gene: TRBJ2-5
clone size: -
CDR3 DNA: TGTGCCAGCAGCTTAAATCCAGCGGGGGAGACCCAGTACTTC
CDR3 protein: CASSLNPAGETQYF

D gene: TRBD1
V gene: TRBV7-6
J gene: TRBJ1-5
clone size: once
CDR3 DNA: TGTGCCAGCAGCGGGGGGACAGTCAATCAGCCCCAGCATTTT
CDR3 protein: CASSGGTVNQPQHF

D gene: TRBD2
V gene: TRBV11-2
J gene: TRBJ2-7
clone size: -
CDR3 DNA: TGTGCCAGCAGCTTAGATGGGGGACTAGCCCGGCAGTACTTC
CDR3 protein: CASSLDGGLARQYF

D gene: TRBD1
V gene: TRBV7-9
J gene: TRBJ2-7
clone size: -
CDR3 DNA: TGTGCCAGCAGCGCCCCGACAGGGGGCAGCTACGAGCAGTACTTC
CDR3 protein: CASSAPTGGSYEQYF

D gene: -
V gene: TRBV12-3/TRBV12-4
J gene: TRBJ1-1
clone size: -
CDR3 DNA: TGTGCCAGCAGTGAGTACACTGAAGCTTTCTTT
CDR3 protein: CASSEYTEAFF

D gene: TRBD1
V gene: TRBV7-9
J gene: TRBJ1-2
clone size: -
CDR3 DNA: TGTGCCAGCACCTCCGTGGACAGGGGCCATGGCTACACCTTC
CDR3 protein: CASTSVDRGHGYTF

D gene: TRBD1
V gene: TRBV18
J gene: TRBJ1-4
clone size: -
CDR3 DNA: TGTGCCAGCTCACCCGGGGACAGTGAAAAACTGTTTTTT
CDR3 protein: CASSPGDSEKLFF

D gene: -
V gene: TRBV6-5
J gene: TRBJ1-5
clone size: -
CDR3 DNA: TGTGCCAGCAACCTCGGGACACTCAATCAGCCCCAGCATTTT
CDR3 protein: CASNLGTLNQPQHF

D gene: TRBD1
V gene: TRBV9
J gene: TRBJ1-3
clone size: few
CDR3 DNA: TGTGCCAGCAGCGTTCAGGGGGCTGGAAACACCATATATTTT
CDR3 protein: CASSVQGAGNTIYF

D gene: TRBD1
V gene: TRBV6-5
J gene: TRBJ1-2
clone size: -
CDR3 DNA: TGTGCCAGCAGGAAGACAGGGGACTATGGCTACACCTTC
CDR3 protein: CASRKTGDYGYTF

D gene: -
V gene: TRBV20-1
J gene: TRBJ1-1
clone size: few
CDR3 DNA: TGCAGTGCTAGACAGGGGTCTGAAGCTTTCTTT
CDR3 protein: CSARQGSEAFF

D gene: TRBD1
V gene: TRBV10-1
J gene: TRBJ2-7
clone size: -
CDR3 DNA: TGCGCCAGCAGTGAGTACGCCGACAGGGAGAAGTACTTC
CDR3 protein: CASSEYADREKYF

D gene: -
V gene: TRBV2
J gene: TRBJ1-1
clone size: -
CDR3 DNA: TGTGCCAGCAGGGGGGACTCGAACACTGAAGCTTTCTTT
CDR3 protein: CASRGDSNTEAFF